These 16 T cell receptor beta chains were sequenced from one sample in a study of cytomegalovirus exposure and HLA in healthy donors (dated by TCRdb to between 2016 and 2019). The library was produced with the immunoSEQ multiplex PCR assay. For the multiplex PCR, a mixture combining 60 forward primers for TCR Vbeta segments and 13 reverse primers for TCR Jbeta segments was used. Not all clones reach the TCRdb copy of this immuneACCESS table, which keeps in-frame sequences only. Checked studies attribute under half of the gap to unresolved V genes and leave the rest unexplained. The sample contains about 110,000 clones, roughly 76% of them found a single time. The top ten constitute less than 9.5% of the sample. Sample: PBMCs. The receptors come from a woman aged 45-65 years in good health and CMV-seropositive.

The genes are TRBV21-1 and TRBJ2-1; no DNA check was done on the table's D call, TRBD2. TRBV21-1 has pseudogene status. The CDR3 has 17 amino acids. CDR3 nucleotide sequence: TGTGCCAGCAGCAAGGGTCGGAGACAGAGGAGGGCCCGGGAGCAGTTCTTC. Protein product: CASSKGRRQRRAREQFF.

The chain uses TRBV19 and TRBJ1-4; D gene ambiguous. In germline, CDR1 is LNHDA, CDR2 SQIVND (reference sequence). The CDR3 covers 14 residues. Trimming shortened V by 5 bases and J by 0 bases, and 7 bases separated the two germline ends. The DNA of the CDR3 is TGTGCCAGTAGTTCTAGATCAACTAATGAAAAACTGTTTTTT. This codes for CASSSRSTNEKLFF.

This chain uses TRBV7-9 with TRBJ1-2, with 7 bases identical to TRBD1. This CDR3 is built from 14 residues. After removal of 5 bases from V and 4 bases from J, the junction contained 7 bases not matched to a gene. Germline V gene lookup returns CDR1 SEHNR and CDR2 FQNEAQ (reference sequence). The DNA for the CDR3 is TGTGCCAGCAGCACCAGACAGGGAACCTATGGCTACACCTTC. This translates into CASSTRQGTYGYTF.

The chain couples TRBV27 to TRBJ2-3, with unresolved D. The CDR3 length is 13 residues. V lost 4 bases to trimming and J lost 6 bases, with 11 bases between them. Germline V CDR1 and CDR2: MNHEY, SMNVEV (reference sequence). CDR3 region: CASSSIVADTQYF. The CDR3 DNA sequence: TGTGCCAGCAGTTCAATAGTCGCCGATACGCAGTATTTT.

The rearrangement links TRBV27 to TRBJ1-6; D is unclear. The CDR3 covers 14 residues. Between the trimmed V and J ends, which lost 3 bases and 6 bases, there was a span of 9 bases. The germline CDR1 and CDR2 sequences are MNHEY and SMNVEV (reference sequence). CDR3 in DNA: TGTGCCAGCAGTTTTCAGGAAACTAATTCACCCCTCCACTTT. The encoded protein is CASSFQETNSPLHF.

The chain recombines TRBV27 with TRBJ2-3; the D gene is possibly TRBD1 (6 bases). Trimming stripped 5 bases from V and 0 bases from J, with 9 bases between. CDR3 length: 14 amino acids. Germline V gene data show CDR1 as MNHEY and CDR2 as SMNVEV (reference sequence). The CDR3 DNA follows: TGTGCCAGCAGTGTGGACAGAAGCACAGATACGCAGTATTTT. Encoded protein: CASSVDRSTDTQYF.

The chain recombines TRBV5-1 with TRBJ1-6, with a weak D call TRBD1 (6 bases). The CDR3 loop spans 20 amino acids. Germline lookup yields CDR1 SGHRS and CDR2 YFSETQ. V was trimmed by 5 bases and J by 0 bases, leaving 24 bases between them. The CDR3 loop is CASSPTPGQKSSSYNSPLHF. Here the CDR3 DNA reads TGCGCCAGCAGTCCGACCCCGGGACAAAAATCAAGCTCCTATAATTCACCCCTCCACTTT.

V is TRBV5-1 and J is TRBJ2-4, with 8 bases aligning to TRBD1. The CDR3 is made up of 14 amino acids. With V trimmed by 0 bases and J by 8 bases, 4 bases remained unmatched. The germline CDR1 and CDR2 sequences are SGHRS and YFSETQ. CDR3 bases: TGCGCCAGCAGCTTGGAACAGGGGGTGGACATTCAGTACTTC. Protein product: CASSLEQGVDIQYF.

The chain has TRBV7-2 and TRBJ2-1, with 14 bases aligning to TRBD2. The CDR3 has 16 residues. J was trimmed by 6 bases and V by 10 bases; bases with no gene match: 11. Germline CDR1 and CDR2: SGHTA and FQGNSA. The CDR3 DNA reads as TGTGCCACCCAGCTTAGCGGACTAGCGGGGGGCAATGAGCAGTTCTTC. The encoded protein is CATQLSGLAGGNEQFF.

The V gene is TRBV4-1, the J gene TRBJ2-1; 11 bases match TRBD2. CDR3 length: 15 residues. J was trimmed by 7 bases and V by 4 bases; bases with no gene match: 6. Germline V gives CDR1 MGHRA, CDR2 YSYEKL. CDR3 in DNA: TGCGCCAGCAGCCTCCTAGGACTAGCGGGTAATGAGCAGTTCTTC. Translation gives CASSLLGLAGNEQFF.

V and J are TRBV27 and TRBJ1-2; D remains ambiguous. Germline CDR1 and CDR2: MNHEY and SMNVEV (reference sequence). The CDR3 covers 15 residues. Trimming cost V 6 bases and J 8 bases, with 22 bases left between them. Here the CDR3 reads CASSTSDMPWRGYTF. The CDR3 DNA reads TGTGCCAGCAGCACCTCCGATATGCCCTGGAGGGGCTACACCTTC.

The V call is TRBV5-5, the J call TRBJ2-3; the match to TRBD2 covers 13 bases. The J segment lost 1 base and the V segment lost 4 bases, leaving 3 bases of the junction unmatched. Germline assignment: CDR1 SGHKS and CDR2 YYEKEE (reference sequence). The CDR3 length is 16 residues. The CDR3 region is CASSTGLAGGTDTQYF. Here the CDR3 DNA reads TGTGCCAGCAGCACAGGACTAGCGGGAGGCACAGATACGCAGTATTTT.

The V call is TRBV9, the J call TRBJ2-5; 9 nucleotides match TRBD2. Germline CDR1 is SGDLS and CDR2 is YYNGEE. This CDR3 spans 16 amino acids. The junction had 5 bases not matched to a gene; V was cut back by 0 bases and J by 2 bases. CDR3 in DNA: TGTGCCAGCAGCGTAGGGAGCGGGGGGCTACAAGAGACCCAGTACTTC. Translating it yields CASSVGSGGLQETQYF.

CDR3 residues: CASSLVKWQGEGGYTF. CDR3 nucleotide sequence: TGTGCCAGCAGCCTAGTAAAGTGGCAAGGGGAGGGTGGCTACACCTTC. This chain connects TRBV7-8 to TRBJ1-2, with a possible D match to TRBD1 (5 bases). V shed 5 bases and J shed 7 bases, with 23 bases lying between them. Germline CDR1 and CDR2: SGHVS and FQNEAQ. The CDR3 loop spans 16 amino acids. Combining the CDR3 with reference TRBV7-8 and TRBJ1-2 gives the whole variable domain GAGVSQSPRYKVAKRGQDVALRCDPISGHVSLFWYQQALGQGPEFLTYFQNEAQLDKSGLPSDRFFAERPEGSVSTLKIQRTQQEDSAVYLCASSLVKWQGEGGYTFGSGTRLTVV.

The sample holds one count of this clone. This sequence joins TRBV5-8 and TRBJ2-6; TRBD1 matches at 7 bases. V lost 4 bases and J lost 2; bases outside the gene matches: 3. This CDR3 has 15 amino acids. Germline values: CDR1 SGHTS, CDR2 YDEGEE. CDR3 in DNA: TGTGCCAGCAGCCACGACAGGGCTGGGGCCAACGTCCTGACTTTC. It translates to CASSHDRAGANVLTF.

V is TRBV10-3 and J is TRBJ2-3; D is ambiguous. CDR3 length equals 15 residues. Between the trimmed V and J ends, which lost 4 bases and 4 bases, there was a span of 15 bases. Germline V gene data show CDR1 as ENHRY and CDR2 as SYGVKD. CDR3 protein: CAISVGFSSADTQYF. The DNA of the CDR3 is TGTGCCATCAGTGTTGGGTTTAGCAGCGCAGATACGCAGTATTTT.